The rows below give T cell receptor beta chains drawn from one sample of a study of blood T cell repertoires in COVID-19. Data came from immunoSEQ multiplex PCR; TCRdb stores just in-frame clones and leaves some out. Here the sample spans approximately 110,000 clones, almost 90% being singletons. Sequencing was performed on peripheral blood. The receptors were gathered from a woman in her 50s with active or convalescent COVID-19. The CDR3 runs from the conserved cysteine through the conserved F or W. D genes are given only for firm matches. Size is stated for part of the rows, as once, few or many counts, or as a class when the clone is expanded.

V	D	J	size	CDR3	DNA
TRBV1	.	TRBJ2-5	.	CTSSQAPPTGKTQYF	TGCACCAGCAGCCAAGCTCCCCCTACAGGGAAGACCCAGTACTTC
TRBV19	.	TRBJ1-2	once	CASSLSLRGGYTF	TGTGCCAGTAGTCTCTCTTTAAGGGGGGGCTACACCTTC
TRBV10-1	.	TRBJ2-1	.	CASSEFVAWYYNEQFF	TGCGCCAGCAGTGAGTTCGTAGCGTGGTACTACAATGAGCAGTTCTTC
TRBV7-9	.	TRBJ2-2	.	CASRTAANTGELFF	TGTGCCAGCAGGACAGCCGCGAACACCGGGGAGCTGTTTTTT
TRBV2	.	TRBJ1-3	.	CASSEGPLSSGNTIYF	TGTGCCAGCAGTGAAGGCCCGTTGAGCTCTGGAAACACCATATATTTT
TRBV6-5	.	TRBJ2-7	.	CASGISSGSSYEQYF	TGTGCCAGTGGGATAAGTAGCGGTAGCTCCTACGAGCAGTACTTC
TRBV7-3	.	TRBJ2-3	.	CASSLSGFSTDTQYF	TGTGCCAGCAGCTTGTCGGGTTTTAGCACAGATACGCAGTATTTT
TRBV3-1/TRBV3-2	.	TRBJ1-2	few	CASSQVQLGGYGYTF	TGTGCCAGCAGCCAAGTACAGCTTGGTGGCTATGGCTACACCTTC
TRBV19	.	TRBJ2-7	many	CASSIEASYEQYF	TGTGCCAGTAGTATAGAGGCCAGCTACGAGCAGTACTTC
TRBV4-2	.	TRBJ2-3	.	CASSQIAGGESTQYF	TGTGCCAGCAGCCAGATCGCGGGCGGGGAAAGTACGCAGTATTTT
TRBV29-1	.	TRBJ1-1	few	CSVGEEGLRAFF	TGCAGCGTTGGGGAGGAGGGCCTGAGGGCTTTCTTT
TRBV14	.	TRBJ2-7	.	CASSTAYEQYF	TGTGCCAGCAGCACGGCCTACGAGCAGTACTTC
TRBV27	.	TRBJ1-1	.	CASSLREGEEAFF	TGTGCCAGCAGTTTAAGGGAGGGGGAGGAAGCTTTCTTT
TRBV20-1	.	TRBJ2-3	.	CSARVWHTQYF	TGCAGTGCTAGAGTATGGCATACGCAGTATTTT
TRBV7-8	.	TRBJ2-5	.	CASSAGTFGQETQYF	TGTGCCAGCAGCGCGGGGACCTTTGGCCAAGAGACCCAGTACTTC
TRBV28	.	TRBJ2-7	once	CASSPSHGLTYEQYF	TGTGCCAGCAGTCCGAGCCACGGACTTACCTACGAGCAGTACTTC
TRBV12-5	TRBD1	TRBJ1-6	.	CASGLVESSRDRGVSWSSPLHF	TGTGCTAGTGGTTTGGTCGAAAGCTCACGGGACAGGGGGGTTAGTTGGAGTTCACCCCTCCACTTT
TRBV19	TRBD2	TRBJ2-7	.	CASRVAGTSGVRQYF	TGTGCCAGCAGAGTAGCCGGGACTAGCGGTGTGCGGCAGTACTTC
TRBV4-3	.	TRBJ2-7	.	CASSQDFSGPSYEQYF	TGCGCCAGCAGCCAAGACTTCAGCGGGCCCTCCTACGAGCAGTACTTC
TRBV24-1	.	TRBJ1-1	.	CATSDLSGVEAFF	TGTGCCACCAGTGATTTATCCGGGGTGGAAGCTTTCTTT
TRBV4-1	TRBD2	TRBJ2-5	once	CASSQDVGLVETQYF	TGCGCCAGCAGCCAAGATGTGGGACTAGTTGAGACCCAGTACTTC
TRBV19	TRBD1	TRBJ2-3	.	CASSRDRGLRTDTQYF	TGTGCCAGTAGCAGAGACAGGGGGCTTAGGACAGATACGCAGTATTTT
TRBV4-2	.	TRBJ1-1	.	CASSQDTGVNTEAFF	TGTGCCAGCAGCCAAGATACAGGCGTGAACACTGAAGCTTTCTTT
TRBV10-3	.	TRBJ1-6	.	CAISDRTGSGLHF	TGTGCCATCAGTGATCGTACAGGGTCGGGTCTCCACTTT
TRBV20-1	.	TRBJ1-3	.	CSASSGVGNTIYF	TGCAGTGCTAGTTCAGGGGTCGGAAACACCATATATTTT
TRBV11-2	.	TRBJ2-2	.	CASSLNMELFF	TGTGCCAGCAGCTTAAACATGGAGCTGTTTTTT
TRBV6-5	TRBD2	TRBJ2-7	.	CASSETSGGIQYF	TGTGCCAGCAGCGAGACTAGCGGGGGGATTCAGTACTTC
TRBV3-1/TRBV3-2	TRBD1	TRBJ1-3	.	CASSQTGDSATLNSGNTIYF	TGTGCCAGCAGCCAAACGGGGGACAGCGCGACCCTTAACTCTGGAAACACCATATATTTT
TRBV6-6	.	TRBJ1-2	.	CASSTREYGYTF	TGTGCCAGCAGTACTAGGGAGTATGGCTACACCTTC
TRBV3-1/TRBV3-2	.	TRBJ2-5	few	CASSQGHAGAQETQYF	TGTGCCAGCAGCCAAGGCCACGCGGGGGCTCAAGAGACCCAGTACTTC
TRBV19	.	TRBJ1-1	.	CASSTSPSGRTEAFF	TGTGCCAGTAGTACCTCACCAAGCGGGCGTACTGAAGCTTTCTTT
TRBV10-3	TRBD2	TRBJ2-7	.	CATNSGGPPLGVEQYF	TGTGCCACCAATTCGGGAGGCCCTCCCCTCGGCGTGGAGCAGTACTTC